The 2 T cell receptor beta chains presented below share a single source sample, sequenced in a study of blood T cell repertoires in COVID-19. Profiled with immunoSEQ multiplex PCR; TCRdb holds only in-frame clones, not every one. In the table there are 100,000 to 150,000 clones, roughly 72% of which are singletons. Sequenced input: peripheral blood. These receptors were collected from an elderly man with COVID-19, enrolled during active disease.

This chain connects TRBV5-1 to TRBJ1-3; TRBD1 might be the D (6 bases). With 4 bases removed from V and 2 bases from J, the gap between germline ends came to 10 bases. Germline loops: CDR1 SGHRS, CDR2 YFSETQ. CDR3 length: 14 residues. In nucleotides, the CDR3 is TGCGCCAGCAGCCCGACAGGTCCTGGAAACACCATATATTTT. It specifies CASSPTGPGNTIYF. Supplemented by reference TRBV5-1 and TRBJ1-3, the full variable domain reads KAGVTQTPRYLIKTRGQQVTLSCSPISGHRSVSWYQQTPGQGLQFLFEYFSETQRNKGNFPGRFSGRQFSNSRSEMNVSTLELGDSALYLCASSPTGPGNTIYFGEGSWLTVV.

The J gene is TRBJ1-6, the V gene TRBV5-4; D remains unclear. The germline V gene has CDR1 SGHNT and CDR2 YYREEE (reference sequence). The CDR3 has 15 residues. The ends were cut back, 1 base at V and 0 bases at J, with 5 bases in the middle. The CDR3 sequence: CASSLLSSYNSPLHF. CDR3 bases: TGTGCCAGCAGCTTGTTGAGCTCCTATAATTCACCCCTCCACTTT.